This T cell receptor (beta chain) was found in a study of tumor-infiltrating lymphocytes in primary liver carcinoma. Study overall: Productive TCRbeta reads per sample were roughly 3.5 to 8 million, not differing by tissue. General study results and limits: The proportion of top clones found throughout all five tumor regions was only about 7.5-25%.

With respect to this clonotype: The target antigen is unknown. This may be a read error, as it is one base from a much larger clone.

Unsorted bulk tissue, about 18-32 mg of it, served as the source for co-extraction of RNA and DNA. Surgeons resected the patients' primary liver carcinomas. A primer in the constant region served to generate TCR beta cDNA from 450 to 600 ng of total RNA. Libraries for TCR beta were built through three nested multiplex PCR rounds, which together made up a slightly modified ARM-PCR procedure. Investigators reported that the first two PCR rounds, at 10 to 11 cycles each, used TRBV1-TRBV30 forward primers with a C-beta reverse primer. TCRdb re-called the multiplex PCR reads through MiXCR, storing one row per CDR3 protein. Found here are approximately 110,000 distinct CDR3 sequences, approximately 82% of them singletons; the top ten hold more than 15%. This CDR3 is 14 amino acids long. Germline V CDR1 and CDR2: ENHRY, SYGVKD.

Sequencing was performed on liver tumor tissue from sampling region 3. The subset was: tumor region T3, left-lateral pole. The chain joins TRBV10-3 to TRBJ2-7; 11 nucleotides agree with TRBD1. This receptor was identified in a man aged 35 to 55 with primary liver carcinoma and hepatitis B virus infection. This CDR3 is CGIRGQGESYEQYF. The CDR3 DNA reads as TGTGGCATCAGGGGACAGGGGGAATCCTACGAGCAGTACTTC.